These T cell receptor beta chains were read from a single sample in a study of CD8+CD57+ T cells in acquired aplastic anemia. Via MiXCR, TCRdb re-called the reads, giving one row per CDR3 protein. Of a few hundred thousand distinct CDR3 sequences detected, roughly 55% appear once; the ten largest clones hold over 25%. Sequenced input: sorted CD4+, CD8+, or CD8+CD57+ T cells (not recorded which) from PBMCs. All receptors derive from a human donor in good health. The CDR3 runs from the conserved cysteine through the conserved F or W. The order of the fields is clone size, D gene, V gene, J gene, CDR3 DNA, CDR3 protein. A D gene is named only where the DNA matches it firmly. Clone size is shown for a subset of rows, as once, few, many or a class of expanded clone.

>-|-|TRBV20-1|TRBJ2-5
TGCAGTGCTAGGTTAGAGACCCAGTACTTC
CSARLETQYF
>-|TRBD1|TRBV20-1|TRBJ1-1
TGCAGTGCCCAGGACAGGGTCACTGAAGCTTTCTTT
CSAQDRVTEAFF
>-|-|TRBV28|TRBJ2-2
TGTGCCAGCAGTGACTTGGGGACCGGGGGGCTGTTTTTT
CASSDLGTGGLFF
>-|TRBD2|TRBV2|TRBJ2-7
TGTGCCAGCAGTGAGACCCGCGGGAGAAGCTACGAGCAGTACTTC
CASSETRGRSYEQYF
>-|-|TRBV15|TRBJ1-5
TGTGCCACCAGCAGAGATTTCGGGATGAATCAGCCCCAGCATTTT
CATSRDFGMNQPQHF
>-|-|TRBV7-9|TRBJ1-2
TGTGCCAGCAGCTCCGTGGACAGACTCTATGGCTACACCTTC
CASSSVDRLYGYTF
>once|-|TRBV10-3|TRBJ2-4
TGTGCCATCAGTGAGTCGTTAGCCAAAAACATTCAGTACTTC
CAISESLAKNIQYF
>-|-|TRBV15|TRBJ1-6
TGTGCCACCAGCAGAGATAGTCTGGCAAATTCACCCCTCCACTTT
CATSRDSLANSPLHF
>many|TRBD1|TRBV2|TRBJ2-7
TGTGCCAGCAGTCGGACAGGGGATAAGTACGAGCAGTACTTC
CASSRTGDKYEQYF
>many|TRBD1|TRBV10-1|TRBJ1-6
TGCGCCAGCAGTGGCACCGGGACAGGGAATTCACCCCTCCACTTT
CASSGTGTGNSPLHF
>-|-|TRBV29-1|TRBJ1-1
TGCAGCGTTGCGAGGGCAGAGAACACTGAAGCTTTCTTT
CSVARAENTEAFF
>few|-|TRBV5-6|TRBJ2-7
TGTGCCAGCAGCTTGGTTGGCAGCTCCTACGAGCAGTACTTC
CASSLVGSSYEQYF
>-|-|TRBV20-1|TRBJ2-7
TGCAGTGCTAGGAGGTCCCCACTCGACGAGCAGTACTTC
CSARRSPLDEQYF
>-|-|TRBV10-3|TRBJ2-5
TGTGCCGCATCGCCAGGGGCAGAGACCCAGTACTTC
CAASPGAETQYF
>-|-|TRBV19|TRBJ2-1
-
CASSMFGQGYNEQFF